This T cell receptor beta chain appears in the sequencing data of a study of cytomegalovirus exposure and HLA in healthy donors (TCRdb year 2017). A note on the overall study: An earlier analysis of approximately 590 of the donors reported more than 250 Gb of sequence data and about 100 million unique TCR beta sequences from about 179 million T cells. An early release that covered some 630 HLA-typed donors contained approximately 300 gigabases of sequencing data and tens of millions of unique TCR sequences. Among the roughly 410 genotyped donors, about 83% belonged to the genetic ancestry cluster associated with self-reported Caucasian donors. The study was designed to test whether signatures of past pathogen exposure could be identified by cataloging public T cell receptors. Using immunosequencing, the study profiled T cell repertoires from 550 to 750 subjects and related those repertoires to cytomegalovirus serostatus. In addition to the first cohort of 666 subjects, a separate validation cohort of 120 different subjects was used. The study combined high-throughput TCR immunosequencing, statistical association of individual TCRs with disease status, and machine learning to predict cytomegalovirus infection status. To study patterns of TCR occurrence, a later analysis re-analyzed previously published TCR beta repertoires from 500 to 850 donors and added high-resolution HLA genotyping. Rather than using new phenotypic data, the later analysis identified candidate immune exposures from TCR beta sequences and from how often those sequences occurred across donors. An earlier analysis of roughly 600 of the donors used high-throughput TCR beta sequencing to judge whether each TCR beta V gene segment behaved as functional or pseudogenic. Donor age, sex, ethnicity and CMV serostatus were compiled together with the repertoire data. A later genetic analysis used genome-wide SNP genotypes for about 55% of the 666 donors, treating that subset as a discovery cohort. Every discovery cohort repertoire had been produced on one sequencing platform. HLA typing included class I and class II loci at four-digit resolution. The number of typed donors differed by locus: about 629-630 for A, B, C, DRB1 and DQB1; about 520 for DQA1; approximately 610 for DPA1; and roughly 470 for DPB1. About five DR-DQ haplotypes were treated as single units for association and clustering because of strong linkage in the cohort. On average, 235,054 unique TCR beta nucleotide sequences were sequenced per donor among 398 genotyped donors of the cohort, with approximately 18% of those sequences being non-productive. Overall study outcomes, separate from this receptor: In a later genetic analysis, a missense DCLRE1C variant was associated with V-gene and J-gene trimming of TCR beta chains, and the association was replicated in an independent cohort. Strong co-occurrence of HLA alleles, especially DR and DQ, made assigning TCR associations to individual alleles difficult. In this cohort, only TCR beta chains were sequenced, and detectable features were limited by the absence of alpha or paired-chain data. Some IMGT-functional V segments, including TRBV6-2 and TRBV6-3, could not be distinguished by the 87-base-pair reads and were therefore excluded. Correlated functional status among segregating V segments might be attributable to linkage disequilibrium, but an unknown experimental factor could not be ruled out. In the study, 150 to 200 TCR beta chains were listed as associated with cytomegalovirus. In a later analysis, HLA-associated TCR beta chains were found to be more clonally expanded and to have lower generation probabilities than equally common non-associated chains. A further reported finding was that TCR beta sequences accurately predicted the HLA-A and HLA-B alleles for most subjects in the first cohort. According to a later analysis, parvovirus B19, influenza, CMV and Epstein-Barr virus appeared linked to several top co-occurrence clusters. A few of the identified cytomegalovirus-associated TCR beta chains were confirmed in vitro to be specific for cytomegalovirus antigens. Across donors, most TCR sequences were observed very rarely, whereas some public TCRs were present in many individuals. Because some donors lacked HLA typing at each locus, the association tests relied only on the typed subset. Because counts were too low, roughly 18 rarely observed V segments, including chromosome 9 orphons, were left out of the earlier analysis of 587 of the donors. In a later analysis, the rate of TCR association differed among HLA loci, with DRB1 alleles having the most associated TCRs and HLA-C alleles having the fewest. For the cohort, immune exposure information was limited to CMV serostatus. An earlier analysis of 450 to 750 of the donors showed that most TCR beta V segments appeared in productive rearrangements either about 87% or about 30% of the time, which broadly matched IMGT annotations. The classifier was reported to diagnose cytomegalovirus status with high specificity and sensitivity in both the original and validation cohorts. Specific HLA alleles were associated with 16,951 TCR beta sequences at a false discovery rate of 0.05 in a later analysis. It was suggested by the authors that the approach could potentially be generalized to other disease states and immunological phenotypes. Most CMV-associated TCR beta chains appeared to be HLA-restricted in a later analysis, and the HLA associations seemed to be driven largely by CMV exposure. A cluster of highly shared sequence variants was judged likely to represent a technical artifact of the sequencing pipeline. Roughly uniform sequencing depth across donors was assumed in presence/absence analyses, although this assumption may not hold. In a later genetic analysis, fewer N-insertions in productive TCRs were reported among donors in an Asian-associated ancestry cluster than the roughly 700-donor mean.

The method behind the library was the immunoSEQ multiplex PCR assay. The multiplex PCR relied on a mix of 60 forward primers for TCR Vbeta segments and 13 reverse primers for TCR Jbeta segments. The CDR3 region of rearranged TCR beta genes was amplified from genomic DNA with a multiplex PCR assay. The amplified TCR beta libraries were sequenced on the Illumina HiSeq System as 87-base-pair reads. Processing in the source paper ran as follows. In a later analysis, tens of millions of unique TCR beta chains were counted across the 650 to 700 repertoires, and roughly 11 million of these chains were shared by at least two donors. Raw reads were error-corrected and collapsed into unique sequences by a nearest-neighbor algorithm in which closely related sequences were merged to remove PCR and sequencing errors. To assign V, D and J gene segments, CDR3 sequences were aligned to IMGT reference sequences. Each retained sequence needed at least a six-nucleotide match to both a V gene segment and a J gene segment. A rearrangement was called productive if the CDR3 had no stop codons and remained in frame with V and J, and every other rearrangement was called non-productive. Following IMGT convention, CDR3 was defined as the stretch from the second conserved V-encoded cysteine to the conserved J-encoded phenylalanine. The earlier analysis of more than 450 of the donors excluded sequences that lacked an unambiguous match to a single V gene segment. An earlier analysis of roughly 590 of the donors called V segments functional above 56.7% productive rearrangements and segregating when the between-donor standard deviation exceeded 5%. To diagnose cytomegalovirus status from the catalog of TCR beta chain sequences, a statistical classification framework was built. In a later analysis, TCR nucleotide sequences were compared against IMGT/GENE-DB human TR gene sequences so that V and J genes could be assigned. A later analysis assigned CDR3 sequences and most-parsimonious VDJ recombination scenarios with the TCRdist pipeline. In a later analysis, each TCR beta chain was defined by its CDR3 amino acid sequence together with its V-gene family, and reads lacking a unique V-gene family were excluded. A later analysis removed 592 highly shared, low-generation-probability nucleotide sequences to deal with suspected cross-contamination and a sequencing artifact. In a later analysis, a clonal expansion index for each public chain was calculated from normalized within-repertoire ranks of inferred template counts. In a later analysis, generation probabilities were computed using a VDJ recombination model fitted to out-of-frame rearrangements, and the results were checked against IGoR. Hypergeometric tests were used in a later analysis to score TCR-TCR, TCR-HLA and TCR-CMV co-occurrence, with a repertoire-size bias correction applied to the TCR pairs. To estimate false discovery rates, a later analysis permuted the HLA or CMV assignments 20 times. A later analysis grouped co-occurring TCRs with DBSCAN, adding TCRdist sequence similarity when clustering within HLA-allele-positive subsets. Repertoires with fewer than 30,000 or more than 120,000 public chains, plus five repertoires with anomalous nucleotide sharing, were excluded from co-occurrence clustering. TCRdb mirrors the immuneACCESS table, restricted to in-frame sequences. Some clones are absent from its copies; in checked studies, under half trace to an unresolved V gene, and the reason for the others is unknown. V and J calls and clone size are copied from that table; D and trimming were computed from the DNA. This sample gives 130,000 to 150,000 clones in total; around 80% of them show up just once. The ten largest clones add up to roughly 1.3% of the sample.

The CDR3, cysteine through phenylalanine, is 18 amino acids long. Of the read, only the CDR3 DNA is kept; its 54 bases are in frame from base 1. V is cut back by 1 base and J by 3 bases, with 11 bases in the junction unmatched. Reading the germline V gene gives CDR1 KGHSH and CDR2 LQKENI. About this clone itself: Which antigen it targets is not known. It has no much larger one-base neighbor in the sample; base qualities were not kept.

In total, just over 650 healthy bone marrow donors made up the cohort. Cohort members were all nominally healthy when sampled, although unrecorded immune exposures were likely present. The donor was CMV seropositive and belonged to the group of 250 to 300 seropositive cohort members. A peripheral blood sample was collected from each donor, and TCR beta sequencing was performed on peripheral blood mononuclear cells. Genomic DNA extraction from the blood cell samples was performed with the Qiagen DNeasy Blood Extraction Kit. In this chain, TRBV18 is recombined with TRBJ2-3; 9 bases in the middle match TRBD1. The sample comprised PBMCs. The TCR comes from a male donor in good health and CMV-seropositive. The DNA reads TGTGCCAGCTCACCACTTCCATCAACAGGGGGCATTACAGATACGCAGTATTTT. Translated, it gives CASSPLPSTGGITDTQYF. The CDR3 plus the reference TRBV18 and TRBJ2-3 genes for the other parts give the full variable domain: NAGVMQNPRHLVRRRGQEARLRCSPMKGHSHVYWYRQLPEEGLKFMVYLQKENIIDESGMPKERFSAEFPKEGPSILRIQQVVRGDSAAYFCASSPLPSTGGITDTQYFGPGTRLTVL.